One and the same sample provided the 23 T cell receptor beta chains below, sequenced in a study of shared clonotypes between healthy human individuals. Using immunoSEQ multiplex PCR, the repertoire was profiled, and TCRdb retains in-frame clones only, with some absent. This table holds 850,000 to 1,100,000 clones, approximately 80% found once. Sequenced input: memory CD4+ T cells from PBMCs. Subset specified: CD45RA-negative fraction. Receptors originate from a man aged 18 to 35 in good health. Some clones in this sample may be carry-over from other donors' samples.

The chain employs TRBV5-8 and TRBJ2-5, with D maybe TRBD2 (6 bases). CDR3 length: 14 amino acids. The germline V gene encodes CDR1 SGHTS and CDR2 YDEGEE. The V end lost 4 bases, the J end lost 1 base, and 11 bases lay between the germline ends. CDR3 sequence (DNA): TGTGCCAGCAGCCTACAGACTAGCCAAGAGACCCAGTACTTC. Its translation is CASSLQTSQETQYF.

The chain employs TRBV6-6 and TRBJ1-5, with 8 bases fitting TRBD1. Germline assignment: CDR1 MNHNY and CDR2 SVGAGI (reference sequence). V trimming: 4 bases; J trimming: 10 bases; junction bases outside the gene matches: 9. CDR3 length: 14 residues. The CDR3 here is CASSSGQGVFPQHF. The CDR3, as DNA: TGTGCCAGCAGTTCAGGACAGGGCGTTTTCCCCCAGCATTTT.

V and J are TRBV9 and TRBJ1-1, with a weak D call TRBD1 (5 bases). CDR3 length: 16 amino acids. Germline CDR1 SGDLS, CDR2 YYNGEE. With 3 bases removed from V and 5 bases from J, the gap between germline ends came to 20 bases. The CDR3, as DNA: TGTGCCAGCAGCGCCGACAGTGGTTTGGTGGTGACTGAAGCTTTCTTT. Its protein product is CASSADSGLVVTEAFF.

The J gene is TRBJ2-2, the V gene TRBV11-2, with D unclear. Germline-derived CDR1 and CDR2 are SGHAT and FQNNGV. V lost 1 base, J lost 1 base, and 7 bases lay in between. The CDR3 contains 15 residues. The CDR3 nucleotides are TGTGCCAGCAGCTTAGCCGCCAGGAACACCGGGGAGCTGTTTTTT. This sequence encodes CASSLAARNTGELFF. Drawing the rest from reference TRBV11-2 and TRBJ2-2, the complete variable domain is EAGVAQSPRYKIIEKRQSVAFWCNPISGHATLYWYQQILGQGPKLLIQFQNNGVVDDSQLPKDRFSAERLKGVDSTLKIQPAKLEDSAVYLCASSLAARNTGELFFGEGSRLTVL.

The rearrangement links TRBV6-6 to TRBJ2-6; TRBD2 aligns across 8 bases. The V gene end was trimmed by 6 bases and the J gene end by 0 bases; junction bases not matched to a gene: 4. The CDR3 totals 16 residues. Germline V lookup: CDR1 MNHNY, CDR2 SVGAGI (reference sequence). CDR3 bases: TGTGCCAGCAGGCGGGAGGCCCTCTCTGGGGCCAACGTCCTGACTTTC. Protein product: CASRREALSGANVLTF.

The chain uses TRBV11-3 and TRBJ2-1; D is perhaps TRBD2 (6 bases). This CDR3 region has 15 residues. Trimming removed 4 bases at V and 4 bases at J, with 14 bases between. The V gene's germline CDR1 is SGHNT and CDR2 YENEEA. CDR3 amino acids: CASSSSAVEYNEQFF. CDR3 nucleotide sequence: TGTGCCAGCAGCTCTAGCGCTGTCGAATACAATGAGCAGTTCTTC.

The rearrangement joins TRBV7-6 to TRBJ2-7; 11 positions agree with TRBD1. V lost 1 base, J lost 4 bases, and 3 bases stayed unmatched. The germline V gene encodes CDR1 SGHVS and CDR2 FNYEAQ. This CDR3 comprises 15 residues. CDR3 DNA sequence: TGTGCCAGCAGCTTAGGGGGGACAGGGGGTTACGAGCAGTACTTC. Residues: CASSLGGTGGYEQYF.

The rearrangement joins TRBV7-9 to TRBJ1-4; D not certain. V gave up 5 bases and J gave up 5 bases, with 9 bases separating them. This CDR3 contains 13 residues. CDR1 and CDR2 (germline): SEHNR, FQNEAQ (reference sequence). The CDR3 sequence: CASSPPWNEKLFF. DNA for the CDR3: TGTGCCAGCAGCCCACCGTGGAATGAAAAACTGTTTTTT.

The rearrangement links TRBV5-1 to TRBJ2-3, with 7 bases aligning to TRBD1. The length of the CDR3 is 14 residues. CDR1 and CDR2 (germline): SGHRS, YFSETQ. Trimming removed 5 bases from V and 0 bases from J; junction bases left unmatched: 3. CDR3 nucleotides: TGCGCCAGCAGACGAGGGGGCAGCACAGATACGCAGTATTTT. Translation gives CASRRGGSTDTQYF.

Note on this clone: Within the sample, other DNA sequences also encode this same CDR3. This sequence joins TRBV28 and TRBJ2-6, with D possibly TRBD1 on 5 matching bases. The CDR3 has 15 residues. Trimming took off 2 bases at V and 0 bases at J, with 5 bases between the two ends. Germline V gene sequence: CDR1 MDHEN, CDR2 SYDVKM. The CDR3 is CASSLQGSGANVLTF. The CDR3, as DNA: TGTGCCAGCAGTTTACAGGGCTCTGGGGCCAACGTCCTGACTTTC. Looking up the rest from reference TRBV28 and TRBJ2-6 gives the full variable domain: DVKVTQSSRYLVKRTGEKVFLECVQDMDHENMFWYRQDPGLGLRLIYFSYDVKMKEKGDIPEGYSVSREKKERFSLILESASTNQTSMYLCASSLQGSGANVLTFGAGSRLTVL.

The rearrangement joins TRBV27 to TRBJ2-7; D is unresolved. The V gene lost 0 bases and the J gene lost 7 bases, with 4 bases spanning the gap. Germline-derived CDR1 and CDR2 are MNHEY and SMNVEV (reference sequence). The CDR3 is made up of 11 amino acids. CDR3 protein: CASSLSGEQYF. The CDR3 DNA follows: TGTGCCAGCAGTTTATCGGGTGAGCAGTACTTC.

The chain recombines TRBV9 with TRBJ2-7; 8 bases are shared with TRBD2. The CDR3 loop spans 14 amino acids. Germline V gives CDR1 SGDLS, CDR2 YYNGEE. Trimming took 5 bases from V and 3 from J; bases not matched to a gene: 7. CDR3 sequence reads: CASRNSGRLYEQYF. The CDR3 coding sequence is TGTGCCAGCAGGAACAGCGGGAGACTCTACGAGCAGTACTTC. Looking up the rest from reference TRBV9 and TRBJ2-7 gives the full variable domain: DSGVTQTPKHLITATGQRVTLRCSPRSGDLSVYWYQQSLDQGLQFLIQYYNGEERAKGNILERFSAQQFPDLHSELNLSSLELGDSALYFCASRNSGRLYEQYFGPGTRLTVT.

This chain joins TRBV2 and TRBJ2-7; 8 bases are shared with TRBD1. Germline CDR1 SNHLY, CDR2 FYNNEI. The trim removed 6 bases at V and 3 bases at J, leaving 7 bases unmatched. The CDR3 is 14 residues long. The CDR3: CASSRQGSYYEQYF. The CDR3 DNA follows: TGTGCCAGCAGCCGACAGGGGTCCTACTACGAGCAGTACTTC.

V and J are TRBV2 and TRBJ2-1; 7 bases map to TRBD1. Trimming removed 5 bases from V and 7 bases from J; junction bases left unmatched: 17. This CDR3 has 17 amino acids. Germline CDR1 reads SNHLY; CDR2 reads FYNNEI. The CDR3 protein is CASSPIFTGEGWNEQFF. CDR3 DNA: TGTGCCAGCAGTCCAATTTTTACAGGGGAAGGATGGAATGAGCAGTTCTTC.

The chain has TRBV7-8 and TRBJ2-1; D is unclear. The germline V gene encodes CDR1 SGHVS and CDR2 FQNEAQ. The CDR3 covers 12 residues. Deletions cut 2 bases from V and 8 bases from J, with 7 bases between. CDR3 in DNA: TGTGCCAGCAGCTTAAATTGGGATGAGCAGTTCTTC. It codes for CASSLNWDEQFF.

This clone occurred many times. The chain recombines TRBV7-9 with TRBJ2-4; TRBD1 matches at 9 bases. The CDR3 length is 12 residues. Germline CDR1 SEHNR, CDR2 FQNEAQ (reference sequence). The trim removed 5 bases at V and 15 bases at J, leaving 8 bases unmatched. CDR3 sequence: CASSKTAGQGYF. In nucleotides, the CDR3 is TGTGCCAGCAGCAAAACTGCGGGACAGGGGTACTTC.

The V and J genes are TRBV6-5 and TRBJ2-2; weak D call: TRBD1 (5 bases). CDR3 length: 12 amino acids. Germline CDR1 reads MNHEY; CDR2 reads SVGAGI. V was trimmed by 6 bases and J by 5 bases, leaving 7 bases between them. The CDR3 DNA sequence: TGTGCCAGCAGAGGGGCTACCGGGGAGCTGTTTTTT. Protein: CASRGATGELFF.

The chain is built from TRBV28 and TRBJ2-5; a weak D match, TRBD2 (6 bases). V was clipped by 6 bases and J by 7 bases, with 12 bases between them. The CDR3 extends over 12 amino acids. CDR1 and CDR2 from the germline V gene are MDHEN and SYDVKM. Written as DNA, the CDR3 is TGTGCCAGCAGGGAGGGCCAAAGGACCCAGTACTTC. Its translation is CASREGQRTQYF.

This clone was observed a handful of times. V and J are TRBV5-4 and TRBJ1-2; 7 nucleotides match TRBD1. The CDR3 is 16 amino acids. Germline assignment: CDR1 SGHNT and CDR2 YYREEE (reference sequence). With 4 bases clipped from V and 3 bases from J, the junction kept 12 bases outside the gene matches. The CDR3 region is CASSLPHGQVYYGYTF. The CDR3 region has the DNA TGTGCCAGCAGCCTCCCACACGGACAGGTTTACTATGGCTACACCTTC. The variable domain in full, with the rest retrieved from reference TRBV5-4 and TRBJ1-2, is ETGVTQSPTHLIKTRGQQVTLRCSSQSGHNTVSWYQQALGQGPQFIFQYYREEENGRGNFPPRFSGLQFPNYSSELNVNALELDDSALYLCASSLPHGQVYYGYTFGSGTRLTVV.

The J gene is TRBJ1-4, the V gene TRBV28; D is unresolved. This CDR3 has 15 residues. V was trimmed by 3 bases and J by 5 bases, leaving 13 bases between them. Germline values: CDR1 MDHEN, CDR2 SYDVKM. This CDR3 is CASSLGSSANEKLFF. The CDR3 DNA follows: TGTGCCAGCAGTTTGGGCAGCTCGGCAAATGAAAAACTGTTTTTT.

The chain carries TRBV18 and TRBJ1-4; D is unresolved. The CDR3 runs 14 residues. The germline CDR1 and CDR2 sequences are KGHSH and LQKENI. Trimming shortened V by 2 bases and J by 2 bases, and 6 bases separated the two germline ends. CDR3 protein: CASSPLDTNEKLFF. The CDR3 region has the DNA TGTGCCAGCTCACCATTGGATACTAATGAAAAACTGTTTTTT.

The chain is built from TRBV6-4 and TRBJ1-5, with a weak D call TRBD1 (5 bases). Looked up from germline, CDR1 is MRHNA and CDR2 is SNTAGT. V was cut by 3 bases and J by 2 bases, with 20 bases left in between. The CDR3 contains 18 residues. Here the CDR3 DNA reads TGTGCCAGCAGTGATCTGCCACCTCCGGGGGACGGCAATCAGCCCCAGCATTTT. Protein product: CASSDLPPPGDGNQPQHF.

The chain is built from TRBV29-1 and TRBJ1-5; 8 bases line up with TRBD1. After removal of 3 bases from V and 7 bases from J, the junction contained 5 bases not matched to a gene. The germline CDR1 and CDR2 sequences are SQVTM and ANQGSEA. This CDR3 has 13 residues. The CDR3 DNA reads TGCAGCGTTGAGGTGACAGGGGAACAGCCCCAGCATTTT. It is translated as CSVEVTGEQPQHF.